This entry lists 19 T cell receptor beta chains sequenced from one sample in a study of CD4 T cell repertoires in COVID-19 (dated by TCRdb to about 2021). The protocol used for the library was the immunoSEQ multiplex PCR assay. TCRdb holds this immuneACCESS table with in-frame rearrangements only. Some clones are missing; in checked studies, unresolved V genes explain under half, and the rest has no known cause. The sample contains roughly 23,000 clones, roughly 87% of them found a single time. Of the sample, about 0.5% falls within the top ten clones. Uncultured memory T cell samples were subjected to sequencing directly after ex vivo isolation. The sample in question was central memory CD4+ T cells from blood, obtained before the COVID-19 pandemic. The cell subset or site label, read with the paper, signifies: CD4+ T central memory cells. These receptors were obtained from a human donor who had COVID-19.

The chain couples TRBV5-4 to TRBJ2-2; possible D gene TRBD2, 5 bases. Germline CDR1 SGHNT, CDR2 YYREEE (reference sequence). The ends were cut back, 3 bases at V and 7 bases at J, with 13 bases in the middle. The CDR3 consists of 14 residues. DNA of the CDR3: TGTGCCAGCAGCTCATTTAGCGAGGGCGGGGAGCTGTTTTTT. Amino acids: CASSSFSEGGELFF.

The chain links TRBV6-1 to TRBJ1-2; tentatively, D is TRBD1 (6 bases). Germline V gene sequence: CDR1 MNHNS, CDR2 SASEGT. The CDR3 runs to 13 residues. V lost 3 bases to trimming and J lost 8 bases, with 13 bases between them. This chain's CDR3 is CASSEAQGRGYTF. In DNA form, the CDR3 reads TGTGCCAGCAGTGAGGCACAGGGTCGCGGCTACACCTTC.

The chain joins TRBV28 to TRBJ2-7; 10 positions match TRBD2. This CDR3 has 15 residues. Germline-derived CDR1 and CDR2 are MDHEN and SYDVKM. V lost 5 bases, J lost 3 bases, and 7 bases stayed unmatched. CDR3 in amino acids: CASSGELAGYYEQYF. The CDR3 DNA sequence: TGTGCCAGCAGTGGGGAACTAGCGGGATACTACGAGCAGTACTTC.

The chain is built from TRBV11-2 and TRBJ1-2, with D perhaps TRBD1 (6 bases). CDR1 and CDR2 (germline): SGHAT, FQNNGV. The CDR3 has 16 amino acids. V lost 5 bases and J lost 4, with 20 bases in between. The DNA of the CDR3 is TGTGCCAGCAGCGCTCGATCACAGGGAGGGGGCTATGGCTACACCTTC. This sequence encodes CASSARSQGGGYGYTF.

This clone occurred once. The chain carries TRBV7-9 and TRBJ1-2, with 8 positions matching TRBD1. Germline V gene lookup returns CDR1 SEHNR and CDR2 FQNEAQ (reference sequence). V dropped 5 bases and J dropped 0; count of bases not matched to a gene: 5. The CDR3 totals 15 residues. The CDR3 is CASSPRGLANYGYTF. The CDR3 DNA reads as TGTGCCAGCAGCCCCAGGGGGCTGGCTAACTATGGCTACACCTTC.

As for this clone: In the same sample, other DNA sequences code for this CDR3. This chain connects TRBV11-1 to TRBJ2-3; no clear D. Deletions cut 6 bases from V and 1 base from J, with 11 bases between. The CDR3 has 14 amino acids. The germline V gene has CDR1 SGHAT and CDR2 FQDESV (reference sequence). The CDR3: CASSPPPGTDTQYF. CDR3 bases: TGTGCCAGCAGTCCGCCTCCGGGCACAGATACGCAGTATTTT.

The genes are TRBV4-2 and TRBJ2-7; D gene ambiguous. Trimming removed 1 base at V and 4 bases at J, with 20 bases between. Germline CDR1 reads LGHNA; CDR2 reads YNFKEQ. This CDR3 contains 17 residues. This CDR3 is CASSQGPLGDTPYEQYF. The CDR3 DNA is TGTGCCAGCAGCCAAGGACCCCTTGGCGACACACCTTACGAGCAGTACTTC.

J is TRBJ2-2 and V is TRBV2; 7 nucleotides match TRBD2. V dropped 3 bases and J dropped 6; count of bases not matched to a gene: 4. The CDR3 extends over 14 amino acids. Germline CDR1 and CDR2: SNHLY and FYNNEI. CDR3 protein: CASSDRGVAGELFF. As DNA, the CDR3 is TGTGCCAGCAGTGATCGGGGGGTCGCCGGGGAGCTGTTTTTT.

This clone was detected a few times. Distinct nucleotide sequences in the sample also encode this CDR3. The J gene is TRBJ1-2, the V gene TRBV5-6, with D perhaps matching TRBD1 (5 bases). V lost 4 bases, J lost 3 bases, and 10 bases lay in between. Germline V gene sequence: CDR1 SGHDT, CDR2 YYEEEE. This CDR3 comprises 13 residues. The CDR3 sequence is CASSPDIYYGYTF. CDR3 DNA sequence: TGTGCCAGCAGCCCGGACATTTACTATGGCTACACCTTC.

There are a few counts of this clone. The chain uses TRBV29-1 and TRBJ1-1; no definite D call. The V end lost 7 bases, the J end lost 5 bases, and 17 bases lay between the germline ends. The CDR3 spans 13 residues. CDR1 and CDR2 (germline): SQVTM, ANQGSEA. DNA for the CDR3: TGCAGCGGAGGGAGGACTCTGGGGACTGAAGCTTTCTTT. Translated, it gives CSGGRTLGTEAFF.

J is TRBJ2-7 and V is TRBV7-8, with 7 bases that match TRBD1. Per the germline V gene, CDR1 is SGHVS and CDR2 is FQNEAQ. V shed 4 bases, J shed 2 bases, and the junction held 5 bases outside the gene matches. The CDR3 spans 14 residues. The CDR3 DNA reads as TGTGCCAGCAGCTCCCGACAGGGTACCTACGAGCAGTACTTC. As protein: CASSSRQGTYEQYF.

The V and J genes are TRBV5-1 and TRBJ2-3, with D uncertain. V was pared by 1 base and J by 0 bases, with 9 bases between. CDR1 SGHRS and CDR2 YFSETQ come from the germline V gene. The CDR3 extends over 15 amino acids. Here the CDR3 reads CASSLSPGSTDTQYF. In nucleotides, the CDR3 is TGCGCCAGCAGCTTGTCCCCGGGTAGCACAGATACGCAGTATTTT.

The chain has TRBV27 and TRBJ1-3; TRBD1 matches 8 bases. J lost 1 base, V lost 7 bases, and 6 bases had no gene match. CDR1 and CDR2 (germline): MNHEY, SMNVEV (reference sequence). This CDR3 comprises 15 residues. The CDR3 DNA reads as TGTGCCAGCAAAATAACAGGGGGATCTGGAAACACCATATATTTT. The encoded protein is CASKITGGSGNTIYF.

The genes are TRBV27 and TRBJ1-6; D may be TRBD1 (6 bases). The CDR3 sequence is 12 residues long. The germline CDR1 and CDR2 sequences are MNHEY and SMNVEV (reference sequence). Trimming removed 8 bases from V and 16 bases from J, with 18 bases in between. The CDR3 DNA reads TGTGCCAGCCGTGGGGGGGCAGGACAGCTCCACTTT. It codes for CASRGGAGQLHF.

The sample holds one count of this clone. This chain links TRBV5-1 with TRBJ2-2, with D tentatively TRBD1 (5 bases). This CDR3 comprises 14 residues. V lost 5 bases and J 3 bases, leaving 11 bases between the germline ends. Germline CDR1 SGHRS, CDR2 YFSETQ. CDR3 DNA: TGCGCCAGCAGACAGGTGATGGACACCGGGGAGCTGTTTTTT. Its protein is CASRQVMDTGELFF.

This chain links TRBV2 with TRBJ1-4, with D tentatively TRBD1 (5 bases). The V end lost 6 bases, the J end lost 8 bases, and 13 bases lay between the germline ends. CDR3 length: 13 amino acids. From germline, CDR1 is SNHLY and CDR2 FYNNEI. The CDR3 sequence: CASRGDTTEKLFF. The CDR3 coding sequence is TGTGCCAGCAGAGGGGATACGACGGAAAAACTGTTTTTT.

The CDR3: CVTGGTPKIEQFF. CDR3 coding DNA: TGTGTGACTGGGGGGACCCCTAAAATTGAGCAGTTCTTC. The chain employs TRBV6-5 and TRBJ2-1; TRBD2 might be the D (6 bases). Germline-derived CDR1 and CDR2 are MNHEY and SVGAGI. CDR3 size: 13 residues.

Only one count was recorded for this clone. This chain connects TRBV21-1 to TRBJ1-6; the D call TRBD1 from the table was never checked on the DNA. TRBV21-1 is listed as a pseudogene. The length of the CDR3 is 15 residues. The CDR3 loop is CASTQGAGNNSPLHF. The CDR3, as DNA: TGTGCCAGCACCCAGGGGGCTGGGAATAATTCACCCCTCCACTTT.

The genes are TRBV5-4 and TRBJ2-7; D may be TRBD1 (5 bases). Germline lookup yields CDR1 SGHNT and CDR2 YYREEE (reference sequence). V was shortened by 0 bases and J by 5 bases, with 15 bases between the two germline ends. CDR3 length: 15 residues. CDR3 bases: TGTGCCAGCAGCTTGGGTTCCCAGGGCCGGGACGAGCAGTACTTC. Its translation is CASSLGSQGRDEQYF.